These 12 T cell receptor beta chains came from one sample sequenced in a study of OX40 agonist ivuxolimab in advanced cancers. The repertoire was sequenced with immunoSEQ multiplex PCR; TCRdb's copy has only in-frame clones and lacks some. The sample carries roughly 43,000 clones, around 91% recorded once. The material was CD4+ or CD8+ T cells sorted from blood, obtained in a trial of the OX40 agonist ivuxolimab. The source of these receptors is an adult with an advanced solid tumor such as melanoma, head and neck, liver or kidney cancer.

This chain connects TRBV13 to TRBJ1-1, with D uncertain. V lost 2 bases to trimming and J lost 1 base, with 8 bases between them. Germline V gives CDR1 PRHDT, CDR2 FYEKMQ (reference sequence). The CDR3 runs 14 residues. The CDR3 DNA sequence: TGTGCCAGCAGCTTACAGGCGACGAACACTGAAGCTTTCTTT. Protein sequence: CASSLQATNTEAFF. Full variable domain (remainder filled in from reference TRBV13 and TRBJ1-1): AAGVIQSPRHLIKEKRETATLKCYPIPRHDTVYWYQQGPGQDPQFLISFYEKMQSDKGSIPDRFSAQQFSDYHSELNMSSLELGDSALYFCASSLQATNTEAFFGQGTRLTVV.

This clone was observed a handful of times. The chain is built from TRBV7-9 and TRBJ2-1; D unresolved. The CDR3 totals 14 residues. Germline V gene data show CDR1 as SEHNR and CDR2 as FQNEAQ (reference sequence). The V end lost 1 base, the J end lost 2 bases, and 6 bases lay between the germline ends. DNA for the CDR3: TGTGCCAGCAGCTTAGGGCGGACCTACAATGAGCAGTTCTTC. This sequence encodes CASSLGRTYNEQFF. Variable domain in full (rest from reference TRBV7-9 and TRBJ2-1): DTGVSQNPRHKITKRGQNVTFRCDPISEHNRLYWYRQTLGQGPEFLTYFQNEAQLEKSRLLSDRFSAERPKGSFSTLEIQRTEQGDSAMYLCASSLGRTYNEQFFGPGTRLTVL.

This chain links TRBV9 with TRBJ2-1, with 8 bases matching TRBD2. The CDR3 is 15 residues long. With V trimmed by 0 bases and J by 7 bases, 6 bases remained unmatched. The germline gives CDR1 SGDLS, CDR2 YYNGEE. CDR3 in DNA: TGTGCCAGCAGCGTAGACCCGGGAGGGTATAATGAGCAGTTCTTC. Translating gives CASSVDPGGYNEQFF.

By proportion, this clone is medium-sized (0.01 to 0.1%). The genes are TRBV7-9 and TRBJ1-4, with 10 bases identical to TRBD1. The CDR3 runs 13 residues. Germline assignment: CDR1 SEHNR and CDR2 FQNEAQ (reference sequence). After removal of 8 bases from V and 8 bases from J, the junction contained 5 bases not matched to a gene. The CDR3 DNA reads TGTGCCAGCTTGGGGACAGGGGACGAAAAACTGTTTTTT. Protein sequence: CASLGTGDEKLFF.

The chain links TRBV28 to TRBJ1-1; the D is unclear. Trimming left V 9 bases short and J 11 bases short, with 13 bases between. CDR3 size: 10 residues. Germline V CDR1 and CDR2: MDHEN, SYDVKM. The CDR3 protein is CASKDIEAFF. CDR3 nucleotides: TGTGCCAGTAAAGATATCGAGGCTTTCTTT.

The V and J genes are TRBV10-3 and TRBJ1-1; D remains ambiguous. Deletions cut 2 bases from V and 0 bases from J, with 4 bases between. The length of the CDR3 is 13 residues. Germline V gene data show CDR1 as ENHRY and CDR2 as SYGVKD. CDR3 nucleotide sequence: TGTGCCATCAGTGAGCTACTGAACACTGAAGCTTTCTTT. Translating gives CAISELLNTEAFF.

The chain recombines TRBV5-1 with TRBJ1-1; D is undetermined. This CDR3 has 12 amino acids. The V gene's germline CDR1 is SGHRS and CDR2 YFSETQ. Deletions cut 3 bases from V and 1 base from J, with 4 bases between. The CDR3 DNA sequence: TGCGCCAGCAGCTCCACGAACACTGAAGCTTTCTTT. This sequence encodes CASSSTNTEAFF. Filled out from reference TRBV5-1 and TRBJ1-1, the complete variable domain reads KAGVTQTPRYLIKTRGQQVTLSCSPISGHRSVSWYQQTPGQGLQFLFEYFSETQRNKGNFPGRFSGRQFSNSRSEMNVSTLELGDSALYLCASSSTNTEAFFGQGTRLTVV.

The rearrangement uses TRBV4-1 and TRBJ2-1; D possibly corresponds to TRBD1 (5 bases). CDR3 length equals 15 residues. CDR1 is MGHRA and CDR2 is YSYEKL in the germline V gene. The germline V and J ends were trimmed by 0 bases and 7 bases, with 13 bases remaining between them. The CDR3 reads CASSQDRVHSNEQFF. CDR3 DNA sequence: TGCGCCAGCAGCCAAGACAGGGTGCATAGTAATGAGCAGTTCTTC.

CDR3 protein: CASSYNSGQGSYEQYF. The CDR3 region has the DNA TGCGCCAGCAGCTACAATTCGGGACAGGGCTCCTACGAGCAGTACTTC. This chain connects TRBV5-1 to TRBJ2-7, with 9 nucleotides matching TRBD1. This CDR3 region has 16 residues. Trimming took 3 bases from V and 0 from J; bases not matched to a gene: 7. Germline values: CDR1 SGHRS, CDR2 YFSETQ.

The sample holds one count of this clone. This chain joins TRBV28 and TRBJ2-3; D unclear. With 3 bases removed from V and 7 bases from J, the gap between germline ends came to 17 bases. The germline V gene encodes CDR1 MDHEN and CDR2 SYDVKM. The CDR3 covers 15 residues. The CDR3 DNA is TGTGCCAGCAGTTTTACCAGCCCCTACCCCCATACGCAGTATTTT. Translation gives CASSFTSPYPHTQYF.

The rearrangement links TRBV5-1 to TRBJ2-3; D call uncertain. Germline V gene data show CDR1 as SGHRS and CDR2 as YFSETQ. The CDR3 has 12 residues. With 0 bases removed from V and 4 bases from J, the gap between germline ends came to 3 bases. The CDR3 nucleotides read TGCGCCAGCAGCTTGGATGCAGATACGCAGTATTTT. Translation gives CASSLDADTQYF.

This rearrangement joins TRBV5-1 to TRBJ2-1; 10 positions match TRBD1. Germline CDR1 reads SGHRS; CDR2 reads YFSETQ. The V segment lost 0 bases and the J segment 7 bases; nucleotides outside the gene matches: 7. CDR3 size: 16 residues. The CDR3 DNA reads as TGCGCCAGCAGCTTGGGTGGGACAGGGGCCGAGAATGAGCAGTTCTTC. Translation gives CASSLGGTGAENEQFF.